This T cell receptor beta chain was identified during a study of blood T cell repertoires in COVID-19. Study overall: The samples span acute and convalescent COVID-19 from the United States, Italy and Spain.

The CDR3 length is 14 residues. The germline V and J ends were trimmed by 0 bases and 6 bases, with 9 bases remaining between them. Per the germline V gene, CDR1 is MNHEY and CDR2 is SVGAGI. Study processing details: Amplification with reference gene primers provided the estimates of nucleated cell counts. Profiling relied on immunoSEQ multiplex PCR, and the TCRdb table lists in-frame clones only, not all of them. V, J and clone size were drawn from that table, and D and trimming were deduced from the DNA. The sample shows about 140,000 clones, around 90% of them seen only once. The rearrangement joins TRBV6-5 to TRBJ1-5; no clear D. Input material: peripheral blood. This sequence was found in a woman aged 60 to 75 with acute or convalescent COVID-19. The DNA for the CDR3 is TGTGCCAGCAGTTACTCGTATGGAGGTCAGCCCCAGCATTTT. Its translation: CASSYSYGGQPQHF.